This TCR beta chain was sequenced during a study of tumor-infiltrating lymphocytes in primary liver carcinoma. Study-wide background: Spanning 30 to 69 years of age, the patients were men and women. Stage T1-T3 N0M0 and a size of roughly 4 to 10 cm characterized the tumors. Overall study results and limits: Lower overlap was observed for tumor-adjacent and tumor-blood pairs relative to tumor region pairs.

This clonotype was counted at least ten times. What it recognizes is unknown. Starting from roughly 540 ng of total RNA, TCR beta cDNA was produced with a primer in the constant region. Libraries for TCR beta were built through three nested multiplex PCR rounds, which together made up a slightly modified ARM-PCR procedure. The first two PCR rounds, around 10 cycles each, used TRBV1-TRBV30 forward primers and a C-beta reverse primer. Each CDR3 protein gets one entry after TCRdb re-called the multiplex PCR reads with MiXCR. The data contain approximately 45,000 distinct CDR3 sequences, approximately 71% of them singletons. Bulk tissue was left unsorted, and RNA and DNA were co-extracted from about 20-30 mg of it. Patients were chronically HBV-infected and treatment-naive. CDR3 length: 12 amino acids. V lost 8 bases and J 4 bases, leaving 11 bases between the germline ends. In germline, CDR1 is MNHEY, CDR2 SVGEGT.

Sequenced input: tumor-adjacent normal liver tissue. The gene calls are TRBV6-2 or TRBV6-3 and TRBJ2-5, with D hard to call. This TCR was sampled from a woman in her 30s with primary liver carcinoma and hepatitis B virus infection. The CDR3 loop is CASVSNGETQYF. The CDR3 DNA is TGTGCCAGCGTATCGAACGGAGAGACCCAGTACTTC.